The rows below give T cell receptor beta chains drawn from one sample of a study of T cell repertoires in cytomegalovirus infection. Their antigens are not known. TCRdb called the reads again in MiXCR, with one record for every CDR3 protein. In the table there are approximately 220,000 distinct CDR3 sequences, around 40% of which are singletons. The sample consisted of CD8+ T cells from cultured PBMCs, taken from culture after CMV antigen stimulation. These receptors all come from a human donor in good health (CMV status not recorded). Some clones in this sample may be carry-over from other donors' samples. Both conserved end residues are part of each CDR3. D genes are given only for firm matches. Size is stated for part of the rows, as once, few or many counts, or as a class when the clone is expanded.

NA TRBJ2-5 TRBV12-3/TRBV12-4 NA TGTGCCAGCAGGGGGGGACCCGGGGTTGGGGAGACCCAGTACTTC CASRGGPGVGETQYF
NA TRBJ2-1 TRBV14 NA TGTGCCAGCAGCCGCGTCGGAGGGAGATACTACAATGAGCAGTTCTTC CASSRVGGRYYNEQFF
NA TRBJ2-3 TRBV4-1 NA TGCGCCAGCAGCCAAGGAGCTGCAGCCCCACGGGAGTATTTT CASSQGAAAPREYF
NA TRBJ2-7 TRBV20-1 NA TGCAGTGCTAGAATCAGTGGCTCCTACGAGCAGTACTTC CSARISGSYEQYF
TRBD2 TRBJ2-2 TRBV11-2 few TGTGCCAGCAGCCTCGGGGGGACGACGAACACCGGGGAGCTGTTTTTT CASSLGGTTNTGELFF
NA TRBJ1-3 TRBV7-9 NA TGTGCCAGCAGCTTAGGGTGGTCCGTCGCTGGGGGAAACACCATATATTTT CASSLGWSVAGGNTIYF
NA TRBJ1-6 TRBV14 NA TGTGCCAGCAGCCCCCTGGGGGGCATCGATAATTCACCCCTCCACTTT CASSPLGGIDNSPLHF
TRBD1 TRBJ2-2 TRBV7-3 many TGTGCCAGCAGCCCAATTGACAGGGGACCGAACACCGGGGAGCTGTTTTTT CASSPIDRGPNTGELFF
NA TRBJ2-3 TRBV7-3 once TGTGCCAGCAGCTCCGAAGGACGCGACACAGATACGCAGTATTTT CASSSEGRDTDTQYF
NA TRBJ2-5 TRBV5-6 few TGTGCCAGCAGCTCCAACTGGGGTCCCCCTCAAGGGGAGACCCAGTACTTC CASSSNWGPPQGETQYF
TRBD2 TRBJ2-3 TRBV24-1 NA TGTGCCACCAGTGATATGGGACTAGGGAGGACTAGCACAGATACGCAGTATTTT CATSDMGLGRTSTDTQYF
TRBD1 TRBJ2-2 TRBV10-3 NA TGTGCCATCAGCCCGGACAGGAGGAACACCGGGGAGCTGTTTTTT CAISPDRRNTGELFF
NA TRBJ2-5 TRBV7-8 many TGTGCCAGCACCGAGTGGGGCCAAGAGACCCAGTACTTC CASTEWGQETQYF
NA TRBJ2-7 TRBV2 NA TGTGCCAGCATTAGAGGGGTGAGCTCCTACGAGCAGTACTTC CASIRGVSSYEQYF
NA TRBJ2-7 TRBV7-2 NA TGTGCCAGCAGCCCCATCGGCCCCGACGAGCAGTACTTC CASSPIGPDEQYF
TRBD2 TRBJ2-5 TRBV6-2/TRBV6-3 NA TGTGCCAGCGGGACCGGCGGGGGGCAAGAGACCCAGTACTTC CASGTGGGQETQYF
TRBD2 TRBJ2-3 TRBV20-1 NA TGCAGTGCTAGAGGAAGCCTAGCGGGAAATGGAGATACGCAGTATTTT CSARGSLAGNGDTQYF